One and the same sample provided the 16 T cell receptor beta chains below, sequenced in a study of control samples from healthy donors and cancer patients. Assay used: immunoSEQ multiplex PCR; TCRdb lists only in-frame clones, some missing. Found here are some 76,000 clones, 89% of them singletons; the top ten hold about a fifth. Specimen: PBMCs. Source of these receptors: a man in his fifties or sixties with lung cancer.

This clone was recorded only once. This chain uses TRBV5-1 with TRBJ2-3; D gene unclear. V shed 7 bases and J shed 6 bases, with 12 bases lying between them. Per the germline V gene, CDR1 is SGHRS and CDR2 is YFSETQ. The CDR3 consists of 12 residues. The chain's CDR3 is CASRFSTDTQYF. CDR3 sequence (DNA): TGCGCCAGCCGGTTTAGTACGGATACGCAGTATTTT.

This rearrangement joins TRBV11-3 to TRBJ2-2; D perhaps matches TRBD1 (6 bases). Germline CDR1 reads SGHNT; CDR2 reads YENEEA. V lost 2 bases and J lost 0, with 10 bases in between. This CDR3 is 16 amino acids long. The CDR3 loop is CASSLFGGTNTGELFF. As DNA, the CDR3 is TGTGCCAGCAGCTTATTTGGGGGCACGAACACCGGGGAGCTGTTTTTT.

The CDR3 here is CASSRGQGDDQPQHF. CDR3 coding DNA: TGTGCCAGCAGTCGGGGGCAGGGGGACGATCAGCCCCAGCATTTT. The rearrangement joins TRBV6-5 to TRBJ1-5, with 7 bases aligning to TRBD1. V was clipped by 5 bases and J by 5 bases; unmatched bases: 9. Germline CDR1 and CDR2: MNHEY and SVGAGI. The CDR3 is 15 amino acids.

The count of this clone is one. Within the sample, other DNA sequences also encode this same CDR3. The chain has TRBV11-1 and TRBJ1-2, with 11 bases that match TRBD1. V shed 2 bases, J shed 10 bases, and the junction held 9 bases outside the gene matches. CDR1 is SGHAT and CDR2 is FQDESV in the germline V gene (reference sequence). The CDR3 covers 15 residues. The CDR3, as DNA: TGTGCCAGCAGCTTAACAGCAGGGACAGGGGGAGACTACACCTTC. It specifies CASSLTAGTGGDYTF.

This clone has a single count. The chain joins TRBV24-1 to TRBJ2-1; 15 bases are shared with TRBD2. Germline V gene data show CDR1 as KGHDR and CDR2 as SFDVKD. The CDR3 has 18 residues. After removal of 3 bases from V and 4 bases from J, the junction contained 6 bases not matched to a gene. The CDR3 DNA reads TGTGCCACCAGTGATCCCAAGGGACTAGCGGGGGGTTACAATGAGCAGTTCTTC. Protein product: CATSDPKGLAGGYNEQFF.

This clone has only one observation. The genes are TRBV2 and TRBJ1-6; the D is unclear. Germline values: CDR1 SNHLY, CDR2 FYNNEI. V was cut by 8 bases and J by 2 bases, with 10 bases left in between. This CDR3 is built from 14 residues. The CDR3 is CASGSLAYNSPLHF. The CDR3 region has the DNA TGTGCCAGCGGCTCTTTGGCCTATAATTCACCCCTCCACTTT.

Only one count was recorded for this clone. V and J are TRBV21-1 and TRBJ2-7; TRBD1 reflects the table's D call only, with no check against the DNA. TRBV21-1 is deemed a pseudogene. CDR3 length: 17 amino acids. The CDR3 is CASSSNRGQGDNYEQYV. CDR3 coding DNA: TGTGCCAGCAGCTCAAATAGGGGACAGGGGGATAACTACGAGCAGTACGTC.

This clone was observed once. The CDR3: CAISGTSGGEQFF. In DNA form, the CDR3 reads TGTGCCATCAGTGGGACTAGCGGGGGCGAGCAGTTCTTC. V gene TRBV10-3 combines with J gene TRBJ2-1, with 13 bases identical to TRBD2. V dropped 4 bases and J dropped 10; count of bases not matched to a gene: 1. CDR1 and CDR2 from the germline V gene are ENHRY and SYGVKD. The CDR3 loop spans 13 amino acids.

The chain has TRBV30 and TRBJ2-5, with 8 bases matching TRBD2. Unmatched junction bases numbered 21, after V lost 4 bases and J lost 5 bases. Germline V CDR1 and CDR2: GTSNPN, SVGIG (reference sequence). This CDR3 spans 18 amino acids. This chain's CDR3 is CAWKRGTRRASPGETQYF. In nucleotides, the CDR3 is TGTGCCTGGAAGAGGGGGACTAGGCGAGCCTCCCCGGGGGAGACCCAGTACTTC.

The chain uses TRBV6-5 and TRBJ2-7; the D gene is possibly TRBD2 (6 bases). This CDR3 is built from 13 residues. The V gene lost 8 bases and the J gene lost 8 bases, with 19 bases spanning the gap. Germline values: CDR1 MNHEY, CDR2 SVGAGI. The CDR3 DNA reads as TGTGCCAGCCGGGGGACCGTGGTGAGGAAGCAGTACTTC. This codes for CASRGTVVRKQYF.

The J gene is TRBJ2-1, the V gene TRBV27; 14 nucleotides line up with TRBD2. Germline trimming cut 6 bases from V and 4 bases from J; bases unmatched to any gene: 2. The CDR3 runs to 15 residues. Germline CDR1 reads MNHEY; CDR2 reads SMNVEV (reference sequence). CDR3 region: CASRRTSGGYNEQFF. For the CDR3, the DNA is TGTGCCAGCAGGAGGACTAGCGGGGGGTACAATGAGCAGTTCTTC.

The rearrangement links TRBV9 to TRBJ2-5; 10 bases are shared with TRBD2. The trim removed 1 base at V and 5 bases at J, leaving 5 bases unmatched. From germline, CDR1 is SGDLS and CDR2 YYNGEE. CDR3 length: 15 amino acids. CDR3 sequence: CASSVIAGGLETQYF. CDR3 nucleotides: TGTGCCAGCAGCGTAATAGCGGGGGGCTTGGAGACCCAGTACTTC.

This CDR3 reads CASSRRDVNTEAFF. In DNA form, the CDR3 reads TGTGCCAGCAGCCGAAGGGACGTAAACACTGAAGCTTTCTTT. The chain carries TRBV7-9 and TRBJ1-1; weak D call: TRBD1 (5 bases). CDR1 and CDR2 (germline): SEHNR, FQNEAQ (reference sequence). V dropped 5 bases and J dropped 2 bases, with 12 bases sitting between them. This CDR3 spans 14 amino acids.

In DNA form, the CDR3 reads TGTGCCAGCAGCCAAGAATGGTTCCGGCAGGGTTCTAACTATGGCTACACCTTC. This translates into CASSQEWFRQGSNYGYTF. The chain joins TRBV3-1 (or the pseudogene TRBV3-2) to TRBJ1-2; possible D gene TRBD1, 5 bases. The germline V gene has CDR1 LGHDT and CDR2 YNNKEL (reference sequence). Trimming shortened V by 0 bases and J by 0 bases, and 17 bases separated the two germline ends. This CDR3 spans 18 amino acids.

CDR3 sequence reads: CATSRKKQGYEQYF. DNA of the CDR3: TGTGCCACCAGCAGGAAAAAGCAGGGTTACGAGCAGTACTTC. The V and J genes are TRBV15 and TRBJ2-7; perhaps TRBD1 as D (5 bases). The CDR3 is made up of 14 amino acids. Deletions cut 3 bases from V and 4 bases from J, with 13 bases between. CDR1 LNHNV and CDR2 YYDKDF come from the germline V gene (reference sequence).

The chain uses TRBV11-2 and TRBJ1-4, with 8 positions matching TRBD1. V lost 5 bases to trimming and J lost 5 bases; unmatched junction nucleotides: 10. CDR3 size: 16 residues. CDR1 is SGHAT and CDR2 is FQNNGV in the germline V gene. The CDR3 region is CASSPIARGRNEKLFF. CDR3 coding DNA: TGTGCCAGCAGCCCGATCGCCAGGGGGCGGAATGAAAAACTGTTTTTT. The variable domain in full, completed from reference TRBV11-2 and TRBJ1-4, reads EAGVAQSPRYKIIEKRQSVAFWCNPISGHATLYWYQQILGQGPKLLIQFQNNGVVDDSQLPKDRFSAERLKGVDSTLKIQPAKLEDSAVYLCASSPIARGRNEKLFFGSGTQLSVL.